This TCR beta chain stems from a study of T-cell reconstitution after alpha-beta-depleted transplantation in children. Whole-study findings and limits: Surviving recipient cells, namely T cells and thymic progenitors, were the source of high day-60 TCRbeta diversity in some patients. One year post-transplant, T-cell counts and diversity were largely derived from T cells produced anew. Reports say that about two months after transplant, the alpha-beta T cells came out of several hundred graft clones that had expanded.

V shed 3 bases and J 2 bases; nucleotides not matched to a gene: 9. CDR1 is DFQATT, CDR2 SNEGSKA, per germline (reference sequence). The CDR3 is made up of 16 amino acids. Unique molecular identifiers were incorporated when the TCRbeta library was constructed. TCRdb analysed the PCR reads with MiXCR anew, one entry per CDR3 protein. The sample records around 450,000 distinct CDR3 sequences, around 16% being singletons. Concerning this clonotype: Its target is not known.

The sample here was PBMCs, mostly from graft donor cells, taken 360 days after TCRalphabeta/CD19-depleted stem cell transplant. The chain employs TRBV20-1 and TRBJ2-1; 8 bases match TRBD1. The sequence was obtained from a boy under three years old who had a stem cell transplant for Wiskott-Aldrich syndrome, so the T cells may come from the graft donor. CDR3 DNA: TGCAGTGCTAGTCGACAGGGGCTAGCTCCCTACAATGAGCAGTTCTTC. It encodes CSASRQGLAPYNEQFF.